Below, 22 T cell receptor beta chains from the same sample are listed, as sequenced in a study of early T cells in non-severe SARS-CoV-2 infection. TCRdb re-called the 5' RACE reads through MiXCR, storing one row per CDR3 protein. Found here are tens of thousands of distinct CDR3 sequences, about 9.4% of them singletons; the top ten hold 5.9%. The specimen was whole blood. Receptors were obtained from an adult who was a healthcare worker with PCR-confirmed SARS-CoV-2 infection or an uninfected control (not recorded which).

This clonotype was seen many times. The rearrangement uses TRBV19 and TRBJ1-6; D remains unclear. CDR3 length: 13 residues. Trimming left V 5 bases short and J 12 bases short, with 14 bases between. CDR1 and CDR2 from the germline V gene are LNHDA and SQIVND (reference sequence). CDR3 sequence: CASSVRKEGPLHF. The CDR3 DNA follows: TGTGCCAGTAGTGTACGGAAGGAAGGACCCCTCCACTTT.

The table lists this clonotype with a few counts. The chain joins TRBV9 to TRBJ2-7, with D perhaps given as TRBD1 or TRBD2 (5 bases each). The CDR3 has 11 residues. Germline-derived CDR1 and CDR2 are SGDLS and YYNGEE. V was cut by 4 bases and J by 6 bases, with 8 bases left in between. CDR3 residues: CASSTGTEQYF. DNA of the CDR3: TGTGCCAGCAGCACTGGGACCGAGCAGTACTTC.

This clonotype has a count of ten or more. The genes are TRBV18 and TRBJ2-3, with 7 bases matching TRBD1. J gave up 0 bases and V 3 bases, and 3 bases lay outside the gene matches. The germline V gene encodes CDR1 KGHSH and CDR2 LQKENI. This CDR3 spans 15 amino acids. In DNA, the CDR3 is TGTGCCAGCTCACCGGACAGGATAAGCACAGATACGCAGTATTTT. Its translation is CASSPDRISTDTQYF.

This clonotype was seen at least ten times. No DNA is shown, since the ends of the CDR3 on it are uncertain; the CDR3 is the one TCRdb lists. The chain employs TRBV20-1 and TRBJ1-1; the table names TRBD1, a call not compared with the DNA. The CDR3 region is 15 residues in length, termini included. Per germline, CDR1 DFQATT and CDR2 SNEGSKA (reference sequence). CDR3 protein: CSARGMVGVGTEVFF.

V is TRBV29-1 and J is TRBJ1-2, with D tentatively TRBD1 (5 bases). The germline V gene has CDR1 SQVTM and CDR2 ANQGSEA. The germline V and J ends were trimmed by 6 bases and 3 bases, with 17 bases remaining between them. The CDR3 consists of 14 residues. This CDR3 reads CSVGAGKVDYGYTF. The DNA for the CDR3 is TGCAGCGTCGGAGCAGGGAAAGTGGACTATGGCTACACCTTC.

This clonotype was recorded many times. V is TRBV11-2 and J is TRBJ2-7, with TRBD2 identical over 10 bases. The ends lost 3 bases at V and 4 bases at J; junction bases unmatched: 6. Germline V CDR1 and CDR2: SGHAT, FQNNGV. The CDR3 is made up of 15 amino acids. CDR3 sequence (DNA): TGTGCCAGCAGCTTCACTAGCGGGACGTGGTACGAGCAGTACTTC. It encodes CASSFTSGTWYEQYF.

This clonotype was recorded many times. CDR3 residues: CASSPSQGAGELFF. For the CDR3, the DNA is TGTGCCAGCAGCCCATCACAGGGGGCCGGGGAGCTGTTTTTT. This rearrangement joins TRBV7-3 to TRBJ2-2, with 8 bases that match TRBD1. CDR3 length: 14 residues. V trimming: 5 bases; J trimming: 6 bases; junction bases outside the gene matches: 5. CDR1 and CDR2 from the germline V gene are SGHTA and FQGTGA.

This clonotype has ten or more counts. The chain uses TRBV28 and TRBJ2-3, with a possible D match to TRBD2 (5 bases). The CDR3 totals 13 residues. Per the germline V gene, CDR1 is MDHEN and CDR2 is SYDVKM. Trimming left V 8 bases short and J 0 bases short, with 9 bases between. This CDR3 reads CASQRTSTDTQYF. CDR3 DNA: TGTGCCAGCCAAAGGACTAGCACAGATACGCAGTATTTT. The variable domain in full, completed from reference TRBV28 and TRBJ2-3, reads DVKVTQSSRYLVKRTGEKVFLECVQDMDHENMFWYRQDPGLGLRLIYFSYDVKMKEKGDIPEGYSVSREKKERFSLILESASTNQTSMYLCASQRTSTDTQYFGPGTRLTVL.

In its sample, this clonotype was seen many times. The chain links TRBV5-1 to TRBJ1-1; 8 nucleotides align to TRBD1. The CDR3 spans 15 residues. V trimming: 4 bases; J trimming: 4 bases; junction bases outside the gene matches: 9. From germline, CDR1 is SGHRS and CDR2 YFSETQ. Written as DNA, the CDR3 is TGCGCCAGCAGCCCGACTCCGGACAGGGCCACTGAAGCTTTCTTT. As protein: CASSPTPDRATEAFF.

This clonotype was seen at least ten times. J is TRBJ2-7 and V is TRBV4-3; D call uncertain. The germline V gene has CDR1 LGHNA and CDR2 YSLEER. Trimming left V 0 bases short and J 1 base short, with 7 bases between. This CDR3 contains 14 residues. The CDR3 DNA reads TGCGCCAGCAGCCAAGATACGGGTTCCTACGAGCAGTACTTC. Translation: CASSQDTGSYEQYF.

V gene TRBV6-1 combines with J gene TRBJ2-5; 9 nucleotides match TRBD1. The V gene's germline CDR1 is MNHNS and CDR2 SASEGT. CDR3 length equals 13 residues. The V and J ends lost 6 bases and 5 bases, in that order; junction bases with no gene match: 4. The CDR3 reads CASRGQGLETQYF. The CDR3 region has the DNA TGTGCCAGCAGAGGACAGGGGTTGGAGACCCAGTACTTC.

This CDR3 reads CATSRVASPLHF. The CDR3 bases are TGTGCCACCAGCAGAGTTGCTTCACCCCTCCACTTT. The rearrangement links TRBV15 to TRBJ1-6; D is ambiguous. V dropped 1 base and J dropped 9 bases, with 4 bases sitting between them. The CDR3 has 12 amino acids. Germline assignment: CDR1 LNHNV and CDR2 YYDKDF (reference sequence).

At least ten counts were recorded for this clonotype. J is TRBJ2-1 and V is TRBV7-9; the match to TRBD1 covers 10 bases. The ends lost 8 bases at V and 8 bases at J; junction bases unmatched: 12. The CDR3 is 15 amino acids. Germline V gene lookup returns CDR1 SEHNR and CDR2 FQNEAQ (reference sequence). CDR3 protein: CASYKMTGGADEQFF. The CDR3 DNA follows: TGTGCCAGCTACAAAATGACAGGGGGCGCGGATGAGCAGTTCTTC.

This clonotype was seen a few times. V is TRBV6-5 and J is TRBJ2-7; D is undetermined. This CDR3 comprises 17 residues. Germline CDR1 and CDR2: MNHEY and SVGAGI. V dropped 0 bases and J dropped 2 bases, with 17 bases sitting between them. The CDR3 protein is CASSYSSHLDGTYEQYF. DNA of the CDR3: TGTGCCAGCAGTTACTCGAGTCATCTGGACGGTACCTACGAGCAGTACTTC.

This clonotype was picked up a small number of times. This chain joins TRBV5-4 and TRBJ1-6, with D possibly matching TRBD1 (6 bases). V was cut by 5 bases and J by 4 bases, with 13 bases left in between. Germline V gene sequence: CDR1 SGHNT, CDR2 YYREEE (reference sequence). CDR3 size: 15 residues. This CDR3 reads CASSLAGTYNSPLHF. The CDR3 nucleotides read TGTGCCAGCAGTTTAGCCGGGACATATAATTCACCCCTCCACTTT.

The chain recombines TRBV4-3 with TRBJ1-2; 8 bases fit TRBD1. Germline V gene sequence: CDR1 LGHNA, CDR2 YSLEER. With V trimmed by 3 bases and J by 2 bases, 8 bases remained unmatched. The CDR3 is 16 residues long. CDR3 DNA sequence: TGCGCCAGCAGCCAGACCGGACAGGGAGGGAACTATGGCTACACCTTC. Its protein product is CASSQTGQGGNYGYTF.

The sample holds many counts of this clonotype. The genes are TRBV19 and TRBJ2-1; D uncertain. This CDR3 has 14 residues. V dropped 3 bases and J dropped 8 bases, with 14 bases sitting between them. Germline V CDR1 and CDR2: LNHDA, SQIVND (reference sequence). The CDR3 loop is CASSMGSAGDEQFF. The DNA for the CDR3 is TGTGCCAGTAGTATGGGGTCGGCCGGCGATGAGCAGTTCTTC.

As for this clonotype: A much larger clone lies a single base off, so this may be a read error. The gene calls are TRBV12-3 or TRBV12-4 and TRBJ2-7, with D uncertain. This CDR3 contains 14 residues. Trimming removed 4 bases at V and 2 bases at J, with 12 bases between. Here the CDR3 DNA reads TGTGCCAGCAGTTCGGATCAAACCCCCTACGAGCAGTACTTC. As protein: CASSSDQTPYEQYF.

There are a few counts of this clonotype. The chain has TRBV7-7 and TRBJ2-1; TRBD2 agrees at 8 bases. The length of the CDR3 is 16 residues. V gave up 1 base and J gave up 6 bases; unmatched junction bases: 8. Per germline, CDR1 SSHAT and CDR2 FNYEAQ (reference sequence). The CDR3: CASSLGVAGSVNEQFF. CDR3 DNA sequence: TGTGCCAGCAGCTTAGGGGTAGCGGGGTCGGTCAATGAGCAGTTCTTC.

Notes on this clonotype: A much larger clonotype is one base distant, so this may be a read error. V gene TRBV20-1 combines with J gene TRBJ2-7; 10 bases are shared with TRBD1. The germline V gene encodes CDR1 DFQATT and CDR2 SNEGSKA (reference sequence). The CDR3 is made up of 15 amino acids. The CDR3 loop is CSTRDGTGAFYEQYF. The CDR3 DNA follows: TGCAGTACTAGAGATGGGACAGGGGCCTTCTACGAGCAGTACTTC.

This clonotype was recorded many times. This CDR3 reads CASSPLVRRAEQYF. In nucleotides, the CDR3 is TGTGCCAGCAGCCCCCTGGTTCGTCGGGCCGAGCAGTACTTC. The chain is built from TRBV11-2 and TRBJ2-7; D uncertain. This CDR3 spans 14 amino acids. Germline loops: CDR1 SGHAT, CDR2 FQNNGV. The V gene lost 5 bases and the J gene lost 6 bases, with 17 bases spanning the gap.

At least ten counts were recorded for this clonotype. V and J are TRBV19 and TRBJ2-7; tentatively, D is TRBD1 (6 bases). The ends were cut back, 2 bases at V and 1 base at J, with 9 bases in the middle. Germline V gene data show CDR1 as LNHDA and CDR2 as SQIVND (reference sequence). CDR3 length: 14 amino acids. The DNA for the CDR3 is TGTGCCAGTAGTATAACCGGACAGTCCTACGAGCAGTACTTC. Its translation is CASSITGQSYEQYF.